Listed below are T cell receptor beta chains from one sample, sequenced in a study of cytomegalovirus exposure and HLA in healthy donors. Assay: immunoSEQ multiplex PCR; the TCRdb copy retains only in-frame clones and omits some. The profile covers 200,000 to 250,000 clones, with over 80% appearing a single time and around 15% taken by the ten largest. The specimen was PBMCs. The receptors come from a woman aged 25 to 45 in good health and CMV-seropositive. The CDR3 runs from the conserved cysteine through the conserved F or W. The D gene is left open where the match is weak. A row's size may be missing; if present it is once, few, many or a size class.

d_gene	abundance	v_gene	j_gene	CDR3aa	CDR3nt
TRBD2	-	TRBV7-9	TRBJ2-1	CASSPRLAGGPKNNEQFF	TGTGCCAGCAGCCCCCGACTAGCGGGAGGGCCTAAAAATAATGAGCAGTTCTTC
TRBD2	-	TRBV5-1	TRBJ2-7	CASSLVASGYEQYF	TGCGCCAGCAGCTTGGTGGCTAGCGGCTACGAGCAGTACTTC
-	-	TRBV5-4	TRBJ1-1	CASSLPTGTEAFF	TGTGCCAGCAGCTTGCCTACAGGCACTGAAGCTTTCTTT
-	-	TRBV10-3	TRBJ2-7	CAISDRAEFGLYEQYF	TGTGCCATCAGTGACAGGGCCGAATTTGGACTCTACGAGCAGTACTTC
TRBD1	once	TRBV29-1	TRBJ2-3	CSVWGQGAIDTQYF	TGCAGCGTTTGGGGACAGGGGGCGATAGATACGCAGTATTTT
TRBD1	many	TRBV5-1	TRBJ2-7	CASRLTGGSYEQYF	TGCGCCAGCAGGCTGACAGGGGGCTCCTACGAGCAGTACTTC
TRBD1	-	TRBV27	TRBJ2-2	CASSRQGTYYANTGELFF	TGTGCCAGCAGTAGACAGGGTACCTATTACGCGAACACCGGGGAGCTGTTTTTT
-	-	TRBV25-1	TRBJ1-2	CASSASQGYHGYTF	TGTGCCAGCAGCGCCTCACAGGGCTACCATGGCTACACCTTC
TRBD1	-	TRBV29-1	TRBJ2-5	CSAAGQGQETQYF	TGCAGCGCCGCGGGACAGGGCCAAGAGACCCAGTACTTC
TRBD2	-	TRBV9	TRBJ2-1	CASSVELAGELFF	TGTGCCAGCAGCGTAGAACTAGCGGGAGAACTGTTCTTC
TRBD1	-	TRBV27	TRBJ2-1	CASTDRDRGWNEQFF	TGTGCCAGCACCGACCGGGACAGGGGTTGGAATGAGCAGTTCTTC
TRBD2	-	TRBV2	TRBJ2-1	CASSGLAGYNEQFF	TGTGCCAGCAGTGGACTAGCGGGTTACAATGAGCAGTTCTTC
-	-	TRBV19	TRBJ2-1	CASSIGTWNEQFF	TGTGCCAGTAGTATCGGGACTTGGAATGAGCAGTTCTTC
-	once	TRBV13	TRBJ1-1	CASSAGQPKAFF	TGTGCCAGCAGCGCTGGACAGCCTAAGGCTTTCTTT
-	-	TRBV6-6	TRBJ1-4	CASLRIGGEKLFF	TGTGCCAGCCTAAGAATCGGAGGAGAAAAACTGTTTTTT
TRBD2	-	TRBV19	TRBJ2-7	CASSIRLAERYEQYF	TGTGCCAGTAGTATACGGCTAGCGGAACGCTACGAGCAGTACTTC
TRBD2	-	TRBV7-8	TRBJ2-1	CASSFTSGSLFEQFF	TGTGCCAGCAGCTTCACTAGCGGGAGTTTGTTTGAGCAGTTCTTC
-	few	TRBV18	TRBJ1-2	CASSPPVGSYGYTF	TGTGCCAGCTCACCACCCGTGGGTTCCTATGGCTACACCTTC
-	-	TRBV4-3	TRBJ2-6	CASSQSEVRANVLTF	TGCGCCAGCAGCCAGTCGGAAGTTCGGGCCAACGTCCTGACTTTC
-	few	TRBV6-5	TRBJ2-2	CASTRGTGELFF	TGTGCCAGCACCCGGGGCACCGGGGAGCTGTTTTTT
TRBD1	-	TRBV30	TRBJ1-5	CAWSLGQGEGPQHF	TGTGCCTGGAGTCTGGGACAGGGGGAGGGGCCCCAGCATTTT
-	few	TRBV13	TRBJ1-1	CASSSTGTTEAFF	TGTGCCAGCAGCTCAACAGGGACCACTGAAGCTTTCTTT
TRBD1	-	TRBV6-5	TRBJ2-1	CASRRPGQGATSVF	TGTGCCAGCAGACGACCGGGACAGGGGGCTACCTCCGTCTTC
-	-	TRBV5-6	TRBJ2-2	CASSPGPRNTGELFF	TGTGCCAGCAGCCCCGGCCCGCGGAACACCGGGGAGCTGTTTTTT
-	-	TRBV6-5	TRBJ2-7	CASRQLGAGYEQYF	TGTGCCAGCAGGCAGCTTGGGGCAGGCTACGAGCAGTACTTC
-	-	TRBV6-5	TRBJ1-1	CASLRGPNTEAFF	TGTGCCAGCCTGCGGGGCCCGAACACTGAAGCTTTCTTT
-	few	TRBV12-2	TRBJ1-2	CASRLPKQAGGYTF	TGTGCAAGTCGCTTGCCCAAGCAGGCGGGTGGCTACACCTTC
-	-	TRBV30	TRBJ1-2	CAWSRGGAGGYTF	TGTGCCTGGAGTCGGGGGGGCGCGGGTGGCTACACCTTC
-	-	TRBV19	TRBJ1-1	CASSTSVMNTEAFF	TGTGCCAGTAGTACCAGCGTAATGAACACTGAAGCTTTCTTT
-	few	TRBV7-2	TRBJ1-1	CASSLGTREAFF	TGTGCCAGCAGCTTGGGGACGCGGGAAGCTTTCTTT
-	-	TRBV6-5	TRBJ2-1	CASGAGPYNEQFF	TGTGCCAGCGGCGCAGGGCCCTACAATGAGCAGTTCTTC
TRBD2	-	TRBV5-6	TRBJ2-7	CASSLGVAGVFDEQYF	TGTGCCAGCAGCTTGGGGGTAGCGGGAGTTTTCGACGAGCAGTACTTC
TRBD1	-	TRBV11-3	TRBJ2-2	CASSSGTGMYGELFF	TGTGCCAGCAGCTCCGGGACAGGGATGTACGGGGAGCTGTTTTTT
-	-	TRBV7-6	TRBJ1-1	CASSIRPNTEAFF	TGTGCCAGCAGCATTCGACCCAACACTGAAGCTTTCTTT
TRBD2	-	TRBV9	TRBJ2-3	CASSFSGSTDTQYF	TGTGCCAGCAGTTTTAGCGGGAGTACAGATACGCAGTATTTT
-	-	TRBV6-5	TRBJ2-7	CASSYSVSYEQYF	TGTGCCAGCAGTTACTCAGTCTCCTACGAGCAGTACTTC
-	once	TRBV7-3	TRBJ2-7	CASSFGGGSGLEQYF	TGTGCCAGCAGCTTCGGGGGCGGGAGCGGTCTCGAGCAGTACTTC
-	-	TRBV18	TRBJ2-7	CASSTLGTWPYEQYF	TGTGCCAGCTCAACGCTCGGGACATGGCCCTACGAGCAGTACTTC
-	-	TRBV7-8	TRBJ2-2	CASSLYRVGAGELFF	TGTGCCAGCAGCCTGTACAGGGTTGGGGCCGGGGAGCTGTTTTTT
-	-	TRBV9	TRBJ1-2	CASSEGGAGPGYTF	TGTGCCAGCTCGGAGGGGGGGGCCGGTCCTGGCTACACCTTC